A selection of T cell receptor beta chains follows, all from one sample in a study of blood T cell repertoires in COVID-19. Sequencing was performed with immunoSEQ multiplex PCR; in TCRdb, only in-frame clones are kept and a portion is missing. The data show 120,000 or so clones, with around 77% seen just once and approximately 7.9% held by the top ten. What was sequenced was peripheral blood. These receptors originate from a human donor in a cohort sampled during active COVID-19. Each CDR3 is given with its conserved first and last residue. The D gene is left open where the match is weak. The size entry is marked missing in some rows and otherwise reads once, few, many or a size class.

-	TRBV5-4	TRBJ2-2	-	CASRPGQNTGELFF	TGTGCCAGCAGACCGGGACAGAACACCGGGGAGCTGTTTTTT
-	TRBV27	TRBJ1-2	-	CASSFRRNLNYGYTF	TGTGCCAGCAGTTTCAGGAGGAACCTTAACTATGGCTACACCTTC
-	TRBV11-1	TRBJ1-2	-	CASSPFNYGYTF	TGTGCCAGCAGCCCCTTTAACTATGGCTACACCTTC
-	TRBV12-3/TRBV12-4	TRBJ1-5	-	CASRRNSNQPQHF	TGTGCCAGCAGGAGGAATAGCAATCAGCCCCAGCATTTT
-	TRBV11-3	TRBJ1-1	-	CASSTGPEAFF	TGTGCCAGCAGCACAGGGCCTGAAGCTTTCTTT
-	TRBV28	TRBJ2-2	TRBD1	CASSQGDPTNTGELFF	TGTGCCAGCAGTCAGGGGGACCCGACGAACACCGGGGAGCTGTTTTTT
-	TRBV3-1/TRBV3-2	TRBJ2-1	-	CASSQDSRLVGHNEQFF	TGTGCCAGCAGCCAAGATTCCAGACTAGTTGGCCACAATGAGCAGTTCTTC
-	TRBV3-1/TRBV3-2	TRBJ1-2	-	CASSQDTGLAYGYTF	TGTGCCAGCAGCCAAGATACAGGGCTGGCCTATGGCTACACCTTC
-	TRBV27	TRBJ2-7	TRBD1	CASSMGQGREQYF	TGTGCCAGCAGTATGGGACAGGGCCGGGAGCAGTACTTC
-	TRBV19	TRBJ1-1	TRBD1	CASSPLTGGGRTEAFF	TGTGCCAGTAGTCCTCTTACAGGGGGAGGTCGCACTGAAGCTTTCTTT
few	TRBV10-3	TRBJ1-2	-	CAISEGRGSYGYTF	TGTGCCATCAGTGAAGGGCGGGGTAGCTATGGCTACACCTTC
-	TRBV28	TRBJ1-2	TRBD1	CASSTGQYGYTF	TGTGCCAGCAGTACGGGACAGTATGGCTACACCTTC
-	TRBV2	TRBJ2-7	TRBD1	CASSVRGTGPYEQYF	TGTGCCAGCAGTGTACGGGGGACAGGACCCTACGAGCAGTACTTC
-	TRBV18	TRBJ2-7	TRBD1	CASSPTGQGDEQYF	TGTGCCAGCTCACCAACGGGACAGGGCGACGAGCAGTACTTC
-	TRBV29-1	TRBJ1-1	-	CSAVGGLRTEAFF	TGCAGCGCTGTTGGGGGCCTGAGGACTGAAGCTTTCTTT
few	TRBV19	TRBJ1-5	-	CASSIGGDGNQPQHF	TGTGCCAGTAGTATAGGAGGAGATGGCAATCAGCCCCAGCATTTT
-	TRBV7-6	TRBJ2-7	-	CASSSGIFYEQYF	TGTGCCAGCAGCTCGGGGATTTTTTACGAGCAGTACTTC
-	TRBV4-1	TRBJ1-3	-	CASSHLEGPGNTIYF	TGCGCCAGCAGCCACTTGGAGGGTCCTGGAAACACCATATATTTT
few	TRBV14	TRBJ2-7	-	CASRGGEGHEQYF	TGTGCCAGCAGAGGGGGGGAAGGCCACGAGCAGTACTTC
-	TRBV4-1	TRBJ1-1	TRBD1	CASSQEQGLNTEAFF	TGCGCCAGCAGCCAAGAACAGGGGCTGAACACTGAAGCTTTCTTT
-	TRBV6-2/TRBV6-3	TRBJ1-5	TRBD1	CASSPTGVPGNQPQHF	TGTGCCAGCAGCCCTACAGGGGTCCCGGGCAATCAGCCCCAGCATTTT
few	TRBV14	TRBJ2-7	TRBD1	CASSQVQGAYEQYF	TGTGCCAGCAGCCAAGTACAGGGGGCCTACGAGCAGTACTTC
few	TRBV6-5	TRBJ1-2	-	CASSYDDRNHYGYTF	TGTGCCAGCAGTTACGACGACAGGAACCACTATGGCTACACCTTC
-	TRBV30	TRBJ1-1	-	CAWSRSRVRNTEAFF	TGTGCCTGGAGTCGTTCGAGGGTCCGGAACACTGAAGCTTTCTTT
once	TRBV24-1	TRBJ2-7	-	CATSDGAGSSHEQYF	TGTGCCACCAGTGATGGTGCTGGCAGTTCCCACGAGCAGTACTTC
-	TRBV7-2	TRBJ2-7	TRBD1	CASSPWDRGLYEQYF	TGTGCCAGCAGCCCCTGGGACAGGGGACTCTACGAGCAGTACTTC
-	TRBV5-4	TRBJ2-6	-	CASRRGTLNSGANVLTF	TGTGCCAGCAGGAGGGGGACATTAAACTCTGGGGCCAACGTCCTGACTTTC
-	TRBV5-1	TRBJ1-6	-	CASSLTSGWGNSPLHF	TGCGCCAGCAGCTTAACTTCAGGGTGGGGAAATTCACCCCTCCACTTT